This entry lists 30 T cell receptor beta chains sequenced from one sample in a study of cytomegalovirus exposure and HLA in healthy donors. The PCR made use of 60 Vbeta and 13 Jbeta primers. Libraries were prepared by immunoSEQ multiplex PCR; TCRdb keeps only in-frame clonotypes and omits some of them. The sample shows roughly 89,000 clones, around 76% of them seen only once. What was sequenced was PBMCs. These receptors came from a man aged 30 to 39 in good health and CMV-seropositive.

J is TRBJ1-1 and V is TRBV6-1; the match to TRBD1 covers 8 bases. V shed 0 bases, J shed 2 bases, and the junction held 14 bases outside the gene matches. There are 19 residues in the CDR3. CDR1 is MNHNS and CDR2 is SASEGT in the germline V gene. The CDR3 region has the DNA TGTGCCAGCAGTGAAGCGCTTCGGGGTTTCGGACAGGGAAACACTGAAGCTTTCTTT. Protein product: CASSEALRGFGQGNTEAFF.

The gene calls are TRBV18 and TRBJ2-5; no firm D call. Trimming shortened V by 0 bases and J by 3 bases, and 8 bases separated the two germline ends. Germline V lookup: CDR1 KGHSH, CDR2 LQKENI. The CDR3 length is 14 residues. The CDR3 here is CASSPPYSKETQYF. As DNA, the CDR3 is TGTGCCAGCTCACCACCTTACAGCAAAGAGACCCAGTACTTC.

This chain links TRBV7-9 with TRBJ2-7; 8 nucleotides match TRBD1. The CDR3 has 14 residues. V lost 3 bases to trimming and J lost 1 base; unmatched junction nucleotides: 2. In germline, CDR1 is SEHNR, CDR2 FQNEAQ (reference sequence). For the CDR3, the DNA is TGTGCCAGCAGCTTTAGGGACAGGTCCTACGAGCAGTACTTC. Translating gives CASSFRDRSYEQYF.

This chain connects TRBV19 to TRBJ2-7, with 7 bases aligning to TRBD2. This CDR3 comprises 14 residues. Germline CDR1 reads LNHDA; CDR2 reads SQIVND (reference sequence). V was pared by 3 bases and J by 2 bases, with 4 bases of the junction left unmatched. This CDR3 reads CASSIWGGPYEQYF. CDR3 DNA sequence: TGTGCCAGTAGTATCTGGGGGGGTCCCTACGAGCAGTACTTC.

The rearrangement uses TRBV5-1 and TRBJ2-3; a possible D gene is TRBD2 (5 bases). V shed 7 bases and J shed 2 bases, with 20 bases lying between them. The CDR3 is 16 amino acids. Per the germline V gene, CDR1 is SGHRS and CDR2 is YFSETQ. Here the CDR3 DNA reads TGCGCCAGCTCCATACCCGATGGCGGGCACACAGATACGCAGTATTTT. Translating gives CASSIPDGGHTDTQYF.

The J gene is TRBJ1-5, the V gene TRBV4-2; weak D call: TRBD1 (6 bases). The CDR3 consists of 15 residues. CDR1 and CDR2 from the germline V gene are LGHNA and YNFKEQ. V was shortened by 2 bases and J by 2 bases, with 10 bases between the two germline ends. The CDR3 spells CASSQSGAGNQPQHF. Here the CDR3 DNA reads TGTGCCAGCAGCCAATCAGGGGCGGGCAATCAGCCCCAGCATTTT.

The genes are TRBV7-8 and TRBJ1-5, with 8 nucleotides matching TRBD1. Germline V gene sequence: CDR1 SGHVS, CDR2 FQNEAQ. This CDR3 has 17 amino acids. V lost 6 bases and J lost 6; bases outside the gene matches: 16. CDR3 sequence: CASRPGGTQGAFQPQHF. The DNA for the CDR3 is TGTGCCAGCAGGCCCGGGGGCACGCAGGGGGCGTTTCAGCCCCAGCATTTT.

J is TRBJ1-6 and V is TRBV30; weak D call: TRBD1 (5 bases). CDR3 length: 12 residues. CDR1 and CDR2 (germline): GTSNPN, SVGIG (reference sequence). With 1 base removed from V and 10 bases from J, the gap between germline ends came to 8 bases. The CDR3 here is CAWSGRGSPLHF. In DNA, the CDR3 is TGTGCCTGGAGTGGGCGGGGGTCACCCCTCCACTTT.

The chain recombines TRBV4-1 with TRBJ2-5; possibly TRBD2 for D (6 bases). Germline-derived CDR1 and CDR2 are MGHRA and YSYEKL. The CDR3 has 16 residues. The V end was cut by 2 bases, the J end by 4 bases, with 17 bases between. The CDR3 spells CASSQSGGAGLETQYF. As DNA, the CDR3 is TGCGCCAGCAGCCAATCTGGCGGGGCAGGGTTAGAGACCCAGTACTTC.

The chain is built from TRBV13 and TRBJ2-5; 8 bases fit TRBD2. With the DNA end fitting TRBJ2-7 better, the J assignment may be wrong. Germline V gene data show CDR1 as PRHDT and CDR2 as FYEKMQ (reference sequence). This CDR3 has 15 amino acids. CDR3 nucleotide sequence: TGTGCCAGCAGCTTAACCGGACTAGCATTCTACGAGCAGTACTTC. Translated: CASSLTGLAFYEQYF.

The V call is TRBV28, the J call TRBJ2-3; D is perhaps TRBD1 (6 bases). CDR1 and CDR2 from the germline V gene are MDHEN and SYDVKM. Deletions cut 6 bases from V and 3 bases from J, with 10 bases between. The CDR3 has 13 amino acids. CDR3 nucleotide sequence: TGTGCCAGCAGCTCCGGACAGACAGATACGCAGTATTTT. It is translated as CASSSGQTDTQYF.

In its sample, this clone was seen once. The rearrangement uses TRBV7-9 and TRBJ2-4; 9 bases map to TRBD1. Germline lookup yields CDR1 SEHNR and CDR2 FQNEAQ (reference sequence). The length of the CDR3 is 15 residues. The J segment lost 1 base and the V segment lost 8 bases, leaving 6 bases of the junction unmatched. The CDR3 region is CASGWTGDAKNIQYF. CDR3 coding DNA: TGTGCCAGCGGTTGGACAGGGGATGCCAAAAACATTCAGTACTTC.

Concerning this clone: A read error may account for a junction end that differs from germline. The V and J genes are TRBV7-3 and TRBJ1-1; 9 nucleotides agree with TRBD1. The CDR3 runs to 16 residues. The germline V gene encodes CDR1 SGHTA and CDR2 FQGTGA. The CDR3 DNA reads TGTTCCAGCAGCCACGGACAGGGGCCCTTGAACACTGAAGCTTTCTTT. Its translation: CSSSHGQGPLNTEAFF.

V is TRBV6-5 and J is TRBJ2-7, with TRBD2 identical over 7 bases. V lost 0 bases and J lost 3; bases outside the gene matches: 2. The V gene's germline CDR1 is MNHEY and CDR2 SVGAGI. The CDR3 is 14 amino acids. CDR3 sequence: CASSYSSGGYEQYF. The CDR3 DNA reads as TGTGCCAGCAGTTACTCTTCGGGGGGCTACGAGCAGTACTTC.

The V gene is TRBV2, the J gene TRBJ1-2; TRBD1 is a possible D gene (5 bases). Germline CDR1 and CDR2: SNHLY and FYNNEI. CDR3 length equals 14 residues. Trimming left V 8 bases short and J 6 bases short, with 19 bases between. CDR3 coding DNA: TGTGCCAGCCTAGGGGCTGAAGGGTTGCATGGCTACACCTTC. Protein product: CASLGAEGLHGYTF.

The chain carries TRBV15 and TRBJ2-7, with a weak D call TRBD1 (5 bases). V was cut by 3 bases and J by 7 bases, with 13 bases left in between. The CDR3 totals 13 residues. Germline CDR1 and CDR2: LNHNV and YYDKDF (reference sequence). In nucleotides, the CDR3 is TGTGCCACCAGCAGGACAGCCGATCGGGAGCAGTACTTC. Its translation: CATSRTADREQYF.

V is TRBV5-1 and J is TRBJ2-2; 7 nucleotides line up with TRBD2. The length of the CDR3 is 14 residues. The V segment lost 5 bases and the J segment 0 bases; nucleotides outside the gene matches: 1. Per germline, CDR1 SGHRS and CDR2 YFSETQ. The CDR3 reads CASSLAANTGELFF. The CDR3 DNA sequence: TGCGCCAGCAGTCTAGCGGCGAACACCGGGGAGCTGTTTTTT.

For the CDR3, the DNA is TGTGCCAGCAGATATCGGGACAGGCGCGGGGAGACCCAGTACTTC. It is translated as CASRYRDRRGETQYF. V gene TRBV27 combines with J gene TRBJ2-5; TRBD1 aligns across 8 bases. CDR1 and CDR2 from the germline V gene are MNHEY and SMNVEV (reference sequence). The CDR3 is made up of 15 amino acids. Trimming at V came to 6 bases and at J to 5 bases, leaving 11 bases not matched to a gene.

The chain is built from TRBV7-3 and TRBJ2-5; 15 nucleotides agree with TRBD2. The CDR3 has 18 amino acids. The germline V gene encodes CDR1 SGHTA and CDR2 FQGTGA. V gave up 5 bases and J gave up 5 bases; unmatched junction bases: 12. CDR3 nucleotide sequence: TGTGCCAGCAGCGCCTCCGGGACTAGCGGGGGGCCTTGGGAGACCCAGTACTTC. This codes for CASSASGTSGGPWETQYF.

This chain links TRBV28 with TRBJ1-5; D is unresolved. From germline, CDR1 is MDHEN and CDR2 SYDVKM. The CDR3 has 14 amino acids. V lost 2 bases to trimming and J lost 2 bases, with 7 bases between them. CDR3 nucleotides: TGTGCCAGCAGTTTAGGAGGTGGCAATCAGCCCCAGCATTTT. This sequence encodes CASSLGGGNQPQHF.

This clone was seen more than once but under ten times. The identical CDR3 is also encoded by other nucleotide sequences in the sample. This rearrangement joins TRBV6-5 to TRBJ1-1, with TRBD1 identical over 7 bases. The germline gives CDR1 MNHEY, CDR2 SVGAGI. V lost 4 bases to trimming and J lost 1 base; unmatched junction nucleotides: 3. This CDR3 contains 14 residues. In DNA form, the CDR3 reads TGTGCCAGCAGTTCGGACAGGCGGAACACTGAAGCTTTCTTT. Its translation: CASSSDRRNTEAFF.

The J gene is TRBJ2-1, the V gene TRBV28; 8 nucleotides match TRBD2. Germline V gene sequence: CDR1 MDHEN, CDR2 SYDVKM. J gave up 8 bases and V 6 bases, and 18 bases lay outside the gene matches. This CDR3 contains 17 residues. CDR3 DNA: TGTGCCAGCAGCCCCATCCGGACTAGCCCCGGACTTGATGAGCAGTTCTTC. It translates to CASSPIRTSPGLDEQFF. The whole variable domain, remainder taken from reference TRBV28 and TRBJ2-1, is DVKVTQSSRYLVKRTGEKVFLECVQDMDHENMFWYRQDPGLGLRLIYFSYDVKMKEKGDIPEGYSVSREKKERFSLILESASTNQTSMYLCASSPIRTSPGLDEQFFGPGTRLTVL.

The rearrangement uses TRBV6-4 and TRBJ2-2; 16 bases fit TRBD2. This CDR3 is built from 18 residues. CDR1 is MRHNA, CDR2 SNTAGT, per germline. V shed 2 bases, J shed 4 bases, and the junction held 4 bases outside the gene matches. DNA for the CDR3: TGTGCCAGCAGTGACGCGGGACTAGCGGGGGGGCCCACCGGGGAGCTGTTTTTT. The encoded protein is CASSDAGLAGGPTGELFF.

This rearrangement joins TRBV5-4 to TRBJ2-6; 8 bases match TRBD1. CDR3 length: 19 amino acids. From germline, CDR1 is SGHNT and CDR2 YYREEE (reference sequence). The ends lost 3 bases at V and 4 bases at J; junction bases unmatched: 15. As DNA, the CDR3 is TGTGCCAGCAGCTCCCCCGGACAGGGAACTGTCGGGGGGGCCAACGTCCTGACTTTC. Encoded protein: CASSSPGQGTVGGANVLTF.

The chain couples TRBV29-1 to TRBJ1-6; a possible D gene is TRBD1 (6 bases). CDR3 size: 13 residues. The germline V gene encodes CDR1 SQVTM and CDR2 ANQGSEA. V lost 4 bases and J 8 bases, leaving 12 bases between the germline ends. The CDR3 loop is CSVAAGEHSPLHF. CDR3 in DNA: TGCAGCGTTGCCGCAGGGGAACATTCACCCCTCCACTTT.

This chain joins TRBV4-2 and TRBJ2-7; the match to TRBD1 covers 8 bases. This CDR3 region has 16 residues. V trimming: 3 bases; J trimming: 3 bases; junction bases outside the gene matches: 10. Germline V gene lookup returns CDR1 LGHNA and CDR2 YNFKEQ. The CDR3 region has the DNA TGTGCCAGCAGCCAGCGGACAGGGCGGGAATTCTACGAGCAGTACTTC. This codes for CASSQRTGREFYEQYF.

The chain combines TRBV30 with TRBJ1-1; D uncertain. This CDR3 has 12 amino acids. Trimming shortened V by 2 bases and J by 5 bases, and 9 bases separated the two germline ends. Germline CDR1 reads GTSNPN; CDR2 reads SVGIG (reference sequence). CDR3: CAWSQAGTEAFF. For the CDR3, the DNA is TGTGCCTGGAGTCAGGCTGGGACTGAAGCTTTCTTT.

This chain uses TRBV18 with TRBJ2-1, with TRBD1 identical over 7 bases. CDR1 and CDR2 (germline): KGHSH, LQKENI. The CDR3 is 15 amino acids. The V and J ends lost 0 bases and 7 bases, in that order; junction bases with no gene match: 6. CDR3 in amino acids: CASSPPSGTDNEQFF. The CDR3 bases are TGTGCCAGCTCACCACCATCCGGGACAGATAATGAGCAGTTCTTC.

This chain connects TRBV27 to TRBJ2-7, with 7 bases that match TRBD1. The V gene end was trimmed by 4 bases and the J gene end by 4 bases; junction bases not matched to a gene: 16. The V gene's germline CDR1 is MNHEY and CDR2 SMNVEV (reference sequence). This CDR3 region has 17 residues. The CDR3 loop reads CASSSLLPGQNRYEQYF. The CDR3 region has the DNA TGTGCCAGCAGTTCGCTCCTACCGGGACAGAATCGGTACGAGCAGTACTTC.

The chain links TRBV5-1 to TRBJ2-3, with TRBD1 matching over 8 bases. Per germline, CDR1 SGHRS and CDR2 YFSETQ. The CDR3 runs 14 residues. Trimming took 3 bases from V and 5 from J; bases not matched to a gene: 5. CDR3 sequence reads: CASSWGQALDTQYF. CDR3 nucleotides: TGCGCCAGCAGCTGGGGACAGGCCCTAGATACGCAGTATTTT. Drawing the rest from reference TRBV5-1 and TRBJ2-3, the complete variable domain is KAGVTQTPRYLIKTRGQQVTLSCSPISGHRSVSWYQQTPGQGLQFLFEYFSETQRNKGNFPGRFSGRQFSNSRSEMNVSTLELGDSALYLCASSWGQALDTQYFGPGTRLTVL.